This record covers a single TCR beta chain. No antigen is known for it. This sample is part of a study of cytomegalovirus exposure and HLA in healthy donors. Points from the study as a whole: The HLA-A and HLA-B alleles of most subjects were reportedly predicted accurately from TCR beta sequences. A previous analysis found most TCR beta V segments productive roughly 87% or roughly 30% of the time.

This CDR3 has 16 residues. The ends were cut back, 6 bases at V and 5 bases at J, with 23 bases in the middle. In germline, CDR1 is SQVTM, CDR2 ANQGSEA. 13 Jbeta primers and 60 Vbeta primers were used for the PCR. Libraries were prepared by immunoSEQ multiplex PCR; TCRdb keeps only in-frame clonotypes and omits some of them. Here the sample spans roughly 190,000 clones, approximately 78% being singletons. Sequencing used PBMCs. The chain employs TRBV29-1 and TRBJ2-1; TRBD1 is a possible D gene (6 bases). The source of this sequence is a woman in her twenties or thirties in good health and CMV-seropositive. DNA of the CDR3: TGCAGCGTAATGAAAAAAAGGGACATTTGGGACAATGAGCAGTTCTTC. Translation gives CSVMKKRDIWDNEQFF.